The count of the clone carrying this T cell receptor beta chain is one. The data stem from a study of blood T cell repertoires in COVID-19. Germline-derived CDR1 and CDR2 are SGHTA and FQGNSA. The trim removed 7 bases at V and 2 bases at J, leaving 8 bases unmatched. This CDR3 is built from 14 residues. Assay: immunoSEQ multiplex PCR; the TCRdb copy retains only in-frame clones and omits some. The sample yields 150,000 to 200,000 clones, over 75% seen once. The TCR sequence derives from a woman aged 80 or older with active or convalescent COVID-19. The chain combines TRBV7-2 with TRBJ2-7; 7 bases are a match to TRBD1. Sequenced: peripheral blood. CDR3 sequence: CASIYETGPYEQYF. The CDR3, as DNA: TGTGCCAGCATTTATGAGACAGGGCCCTACGAGCAGTACTTC.